One and the same sample provided the 4 T cell receptor beta chains below, sequenced in a study of CD8 T cells in Susac syndrome. Reverse transcription of about 0.45 to 1 ug RNA was carried out with random hexamers. TCRdb re-derived calls from the immunoSEQ multiplex PCR reads in MiXCR, one entry per CDR3 protein. This sample has almost 450,000 distinct CDR3 sequences, with 85% found just once. The sample was CD8+ T cells from PBMCs. The receptors stem from a human donor with multiple sclerosis.

This clonotype was seen only a few times. The chain carries TRBV20-1 and TRBJ2-7, with D maybe TRBD2 (5 bases). In germline, CDR1 is DFQATT, CDR2 SNEGSKA (reference sequence). The CDR3 length is 13 residues. Trimming took 0 bases from V and 4 from J, leaving 10 bases between them. The CDR3 DNA reads TGCAGTGCTAGAGATCAAAGGGAGTACGAGCAGTACTTC. Its protein is CSARDQREYEQYF.

The rearrangement uses TRBV27 and TRBJ2-1; 8 bases match TRBD2. Germline CDR1 MNHEY, CDR2 SMNVEV (reference sequence). Trimming took 6 bases from V and 4 from J; bases not matched to a gene: 5. The CDR3 is 14 residues long. The CDR3 DNA follows: TGTGCCAGCAGGCCGACTAGCGTATACAATGAGCAGTTCTTC. This encodes CASRPTSVYNEQFF.

The V and J genes are TRBV7-3 and TRBJ2-1, with 7 bases matching TRBD1. Trimming took 4 bases from V and 5 from J; bases not matched to a gene: 11. The CDR3 has 16 residues. The germline CDR1 and CDR2 sequences are SGHTA and FQGTGA. CDR3 bases: TGTGCCAGCAGCTCAATAACAGGGGCAGGAGACAATGAGCAGTTCTTC. Amino acids: CASSSITGAGDNEQFF.

The chain has TRBV4-1 and TRBJ2-7, with 9 bases fitting TRBD2. Trimming at V came to 3 bases and at J to 3 bases, leaving 0 bases not matched to a gene. Germline V CDR1 and CDR2: MGHRA, YSYEKL. The CDR3 is 13 amino acids. The CDR3 protein is CASSHSGGYEQYF. As DNA, the CDR3 is TGCGCCAGCAGCCATAGCGGGGGCTACGAGCAGTACTTC.